The 17 T cell receptor beta chains reported below all come from one sample, sequenced in a study of T cell repertoires in cytomegalovirus infection. TCRdb passed the reads through MiXCR, listing each CDR3 protein once. The data hold about 240,000 distinct CDR3 sequences, with 6.5% observed a single time. Material for sequencing was PBMCs. Receptor source: a human donor in good health (CMV status not recorded). Some clones in this sample may be carry-over from other donors' samples.

This clonotype appeared many times. The chain links TRBV7-2 to TRBJ2-7; D may be TRBD1 (6 bases). The CDR3 consists of 17 residues. V lost 0 bases and J 0 bases, leaving 15 bases between the germline ends. The germline V gene encodes CDR1 SGHTA and CDR2 FQGNSA. CDR3 sequence reads: CASSLALPGALSYEQYF. The DNA of the CDR3 is TGTGCCAGCAGCTTAGCTTTACCAGGGGCCCTCTCCTACGAGCAGTACTTC.

The sample holds many counts of this clonotype. The chain combines TRBV6-2 or TRBV6-3 with TRBJ2-7; 12 bases are a match to TRBD2. CDR1 and CDR2 (germline): MNHEY, SVGEGT. Unmatched junction bases numbered 14, after V lost 8 bases and J lost 0 bases. The length of the CDR3 is 18 residues. In nucleotides, the CDR3 is TGTGCCAGCGATCCCGGGACTAGCGGGCCCAGGAGCTCCTACGAGCAGTACTTC. Protein sequence: CASDPGTSGPRSSYEQYF.

This clonotype was seen ten or more times. The chain links TRBV11-2 to TRBJ2-1; TRBD2 matches at 9 bases. This CDR3 has 19 amino acids. The trim removed 0 bases at V and 4 bases at J, leaving 13 bases unmatched. Germline CDR1 reads SGHAT; CDR2 reads FQNNGV. The CDR3 nucleotides read TGTGCCAGCAGCTTAGATGTGGTAGCGGGGGCCCCATTATACAATGAGCAGTTCTTC. Translated: CASSLDVVAGAPLYNEQFF.

In its sample, this clonotype was seen many times. CDR3 loop: CASFRQEETQYF. In nucleotides, the CDR3 is TGTGCCAGCTTTCGACAGGAAGAGACCCAGTACTTC. The chain recombines TRBV28 with TRBJ2-5; weak D call: TRBD1 (6 bases). Trimming took 8 bases from V and 3 from J, leaving 10 bases between them. Germline V gene lookup returns CDR1 MDHEN and CDR2 SYDVKM. The CDR3 consists of 12 residues.

There are many counts of this clonotype. The chain carries TRBV20-1 and TRBJ2-3; tentative D call: TRBD2 (5 bases). The CDR3 runs to 13 residues. Germline loops: CDR1 DFQATT, CDR2 SNEGSKA (reference sequence). Trimming pared 3 bases from V and 3 bases from J, leaving 10 bases between. The CDR3 DNA reads as TGCAGTGCTAGTCATGGACTTACAGATACGCAGTATTTT. Amino acids: CSASHGLTDTQYF.

This clonotype was recorded at least ten times. This chain connects TRBV28 to TRBJ1-5; TRBD1 agrees at 8 bases. The V gene end was trimmed by 5 bases and the J gene end by 4 bases; junction bases not matched to a gene: 7. Germline V gene sequence: CDR1 MDHEN, CDR2 SYDVKM. The CDR3 has 15 amino acids. The CDR3 coding sequence is TGTGCCAGCAGTCCCCTGACAGGGGATAATCAGCCCCAGCATTTT. Translation gives CASSPLTGDNQPQHF. Combining the CDR3 with reference TRBV28 and TRBJ1-5 gives the whole variable domain DVKVTQSSRYLVKRTGEKVFLECVQDMDHENMFWYRQDPGLGLRLIYFSYDVKMKEKGDIPEGYSVSREKKERFSLILESASTNQTSMYLCASSPLTGDNQPQHFGDGTRLSIL.

This rearrangement joins TRBV6-1 to TRBJ1-2; 7 bases are shared with TRBD1. V dropped 3 bases and J dropped 5; count of bases not matched to a gene: 3. Germline-derived CDR1 and CDR2 are MNHNS and SASEGT. The length of the CDR3 is 13 residues. CDR3 DNA: TGTGCCAGCAGTGACACGACAGGGTATGGCTACACCTTC. Its protein product is CASSDTTGYGYTF.

This clonotype was found many times. This chain joins TRBV7-9 and TRBJ1-1; no clear D. V lost 4 bases and J 0 bases, leaving 21 bases between the germline ends. From germline, CDR1 is SEHNR and CDR2 FQNEAQ (reference sequence). This CDR3 spans 18 amino acids. CDR3 residues: CASSYQQILIGMNTEAFF. As DNA, the CDR3 is TGTGCCAGCAGCTACCAGCAGATCCTAATTGGGATGAACACTGAAGCTTTCTTT.

This clonotype has a count of ten or more. V usage is TRBV12-3 or TRBV12-4 and J usage is TRBJ2-5; the D gene is possibly TRBD2 (5 bases). CDR3 length: 11 residues. The V end lost 3 bases, the J end lost 7 bases, and 6 bases lay between the germline ends. The CDR3 loop is CASSFGGTQYF. The CDR3 DNA follows: TGTGCCAGCAGTTTCGGAGGGACCCAGTACTTC.

The sample holds a few counts of this clonotype. This chain uses TRBV5-1 with TRBJ1-2, with 11 bases matching TRBD1. V was clipped by 3 bases and J by 6 bases; unmatched bases: 4. The germline gives CDR1 SGHRS, CDR2 YFSETQ. The CDR3 loop spans 14 amino acids. CDR3 bases: TGCGCCAGCAGCTACGGACAGGGGGCGGATGGCTACACCTTC. Amino acid sequence: CASSYGQGADGYTF.

This clonotype was observed many times. V and J are TRBV28 and TRBJ2-2, with D hard to call. Germline CDR1 MDHEN, CDR2 SYDVKM. V was shortened by 3 bases and J by 4 bases, with 12 bases between the two germline ends. The CDR3 runs to 15 residues. The CDR3 loop reads CASSFPDTFTGELFF. The CDR3 bases are TGTGCCAGCAGTTTCCCCGACACCTTCACCGGGGAGCTGTTTTTT.

This clonotype has a count of ten or more. V is TRBV11-3 and J is TRBJ1-1; D gene unclear. CDR3 length equals 14 residues. The ends were cut back, 1 base at V and 1 base at J, with 7 bases in the middle. Germline-derived CDR1 and CDR2 are SGHNT and YENEEA. The CDR3 DNA sequence: TGTGCCAGCAGCTTAGTGGGGTCGAACACTGAAGCTTTCTTT. Its translation: CASSLVGSNTEAFF. Full variable domain (outside the CDR3, taken from reference TRBV11-3 and TRBJ1-1): EAGVVQSPRYKIIEKKQPVAFWCNPISGHNTLYWYLQNLGQGPELLIRYENEEAVDDSQLPKDRFSAERLKGVDSTLKIQPAELGDSAVYLCASSLVGSNTEAFFGQGTRLTVV.

This clonotype was counted only a few times. The genes are TRBV30 and TRBJ1-3; 8 bases map to TRBD1. Losses at the gene ends were 8 bases for V and 4 bases for J; bases not matched to a gene: 4. The CDR3 has 12 amino acids. Germline loops: CDR1 GTSNPN, CDR2 SVGIG (reference sequence). The CDR3 protein is CARGQGGNTIYF. In nucleotides, the CDR3 is TGTGCCCGAGGACAGGGCGGAAACACCATATATTTT.

This clonotype was recorded at least ten times. The V gene is TRBV7-2, the J gene TRBJ1-1; D is ambiguous. Trimming shortened V by 1 base and J by 1 base, and 10 bases separated the two germline ends. Germline-derived CDR1 and CDR2 are SGHTA and FQGNSA. The CDR3 contains 15 residues. The CDR3 loop is CASSLGGGQNTEAFF. The CDR3 DNA follows: TGTGCCAGCAGCTTAGGTGGAGGGCAGAACACTGAAGCTTTCTTT.

This clonotype was observed at least ten times. The V call is TRBV4-3, the J call TRBJ2-7; TRBD1 matches at 9 bases. The V gene end was trimmed by 2 bases and the J gene end by 6 bases; junction bases not matched to a gene: 5. The CDR3 spans 14 residues. CDR1 is LGHNA and CDR2 is YSLEER in the germline V gene. The CDR3 coding sequence is TGCGCCAGCAGCCAACTAGAGACAGGGGGCGAGCAGTACTTC. Amino acids: CASSQLETGGEQYF.

This clonotype was counted many times. The chain recombines TRBV19 with TRBJ1-1; 7 bases are a match to TRBD1. This CDR3 is built from 14 residues. Trimming cost V 3 bases and J 4 bases; bases outside gene matches: 5. Germline-derived CDR1 and CDR2 are LNHDA and SQIVND (reference sequence). The CDR3 region is CASSMTGLGTEAFF. Written as DNA, the CDR3 is TGTGCCAGTAGTATGACAGGGCTGGGCACTGAAGCTTTCTTT.

This clonotype was found many times. The chain is built from TRBV20-1 and TRBJ2-1; 8 bases agree with TRBD2. Germline V lookup: CDR1 DFQATT, CDR2 SNEGSKA (reference sequence). This CDR3 comprises 13 residues. Germline trimming cut 2 bases from V and 6 bases from J; bases unmatched to any gene: 3. The CDR3: CSARMGTSNEQFF. The CDR3 DNA reads TGCAGTGCTAGAATGGGGACTAGCAATGAGCAGTTCTTC.